This T cell receptor beta chain was sequenced for a study of cytotoxic CD8 clonotypes in ibrutinib-treated CLL. Across the whole study: Patients: roughly ten relapsed/refractory, roughly 15 treatment-naive, about 18 IGHV unmutated.

The method was immunoSEQ multiplex PCR; TCRdb's version includes in-frame clones alone and lacks a portion of them. The repertoire holds hundreds of thousands of clones, less than 75% seen once, with 15% in the top ten. The CDR3 covers 11 residues. Germline assignment: CDR1 DFQATT and CDR2 SNEGSKA (reference sequence). With 8 bases removed from V and 1 base from J, the gap between germline ends came to 8 bases. The receptor's source is a human donor with chronic lymphocytic leukemia. Sequenced here: PBMCs, sampled after 24 months of ibrutinib treatment. V and J are TRBV20-1 and TRBJ1-2; no firm D call. CDR3 residues: CSSTVNYGYTF. CDR3 nucleotide sequence: TGCAGTTCGACCGTTAACTATGGCTACACCTTC.